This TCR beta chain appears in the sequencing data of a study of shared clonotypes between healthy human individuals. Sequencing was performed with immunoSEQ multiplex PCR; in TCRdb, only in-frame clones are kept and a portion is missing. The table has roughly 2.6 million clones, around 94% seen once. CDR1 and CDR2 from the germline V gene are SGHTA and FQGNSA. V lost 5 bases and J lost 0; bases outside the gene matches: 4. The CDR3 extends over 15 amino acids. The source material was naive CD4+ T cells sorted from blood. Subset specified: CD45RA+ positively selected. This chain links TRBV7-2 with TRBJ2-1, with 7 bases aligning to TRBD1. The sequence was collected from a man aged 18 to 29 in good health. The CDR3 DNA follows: TGTGCCAGCAGCCAACAGGGGAGCTCCTACAATGAGCAGTTCTTC. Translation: CASSQQGSSYNEQFF.